This is a list of T cell receptor beta chains from one sample in a study of T cell responses to AZD1222 COVID-19 vaccine. Generated by immunoSEQ multiplex PCR, the TCRdb table keeps only in-frame clones and is missing some. The table shows approximately 120,000 clones, with 88% occurring only once. The sample here was peripheral blood, taken on day 0 of MenACWY control vaccination. These receptors originate from an adult in good health. Both conserved end residues are part of each CDR3. A D gene is named only where the DNA matches it firmly. Part of the rows lack a size; the others show once, few, many or a class for expanded clones.

D gene: -
V gene: TRBV20-1
clone size: -
CDR3 length: 11
J gene: TRBJ1-4
CDR3 DNA: TGCAGTGCCAGTTATAGAGAAAAACTGTTTTTT
CDR3 protein: CSASYREKLFF

D gene: TRBD1
V gene: TRBV4-2
clone size: -
CDR3 length: 16
J gene: TRBJ1-3
CDR3 DNA: TGTGCCAGCAGGTCCTTACAGGGGGCAACGGGAAACACCATATATTTT
CDR3 protein: CASRSLQGATGNTIYF

D gene: TRBD1
V gene: TRBV29-1
clone size: -
CDR3 length: 13
J gene: TRBJ1-3
CDR3 DNA: TGCAGCGTTTACAGGGGCTCTGGAAACACCATATATTTT
CDR3 protein: CSVYRGSGNTIYF

D gene: TRBD1
V gene: TRBV2
clone size: -
CDR3 length: 14
J gene: TRBJ1-5
CDR3 DNA: TGTGCCAGCAGTCTCGACAGGGTGGGGGAGGCCCAGCATTTT
CDR3 protein: CASSLDRVGEAQHF

D gene: -
V gene: TRBV6-5
clone size: -
CDR3 length: 14
J gene: TRBJ1-4
CDR3 DNA: TGTGCCAGCACGACAGGACTAAATTATGAAAAACTGTTTTTT
CDR3 protein: CASTTGLNYEKLFF

D gene: TRBD1
V gene: TRBV9
clone size: -
CDR3 length: 15
J gene: TRBJ2-3
CDR3 DNA: TGTGCCAGCAGCCCTGGGACAGTAAGCACAGATACGCAGTATTTT
CDR3 protein: CASSPGTVSTDTQYF

D gene: TRBD1
V gene: TRBV15
clone size: few
CDR3 length: 15
J gene: TRBJ1-6
CDR3 DNA: TGTGCCACCAGCAGCGACAGGGGGCTTATTTCACCCCTCCACTTT
CDR3 protein: CATSSDRGLISPLHF

D gene: TRBD1
V gene: TRBV4-1
clone size: -
CDR3 length: 12
J gene: TRBJ1-3
CDR3 DNA: TGCGCCAGCGGCCCAGGGGGGAACACCATATATTTT
CDR3 protein: CASGPGGNTIYF

D gene: TRBD1
V gene: TRBV28
clone size: -
CDR3 length: 13
J gene: TRBJ1-2
CDR3 DNA: TGTGCCAGCAGCTCTGGACAGGCCTATGGCTACACCTTC
CDR3 protein: CASSSGQAYGYTF

D gene: -
V gene: TRBV24-1
clone size: -
CDR3 length: 14
J gene: TRBJ1-5
CDR3 DNA: TGTGCCACCAGTGGCGGGGGGTTATCACAGCCCCAGCATTTT
CDR3 protein: CATSGGGLSQPQHF

D gene: -
V gene: TRBV3-1/TRBV3-2
clone size: -
CDR3 length: 17
J gene: TRBJ2-1
CDR3 DNA: TGTGCCAGCAGCCAAGATCTTACTAGGGGGGTGGCGGGTGAGCAGTTCTTC
CDR3 protein: CASSQDLTRGVAGEQFF

D gene: -
V gene: TRBV19
clone size: -
CDR3 length: 18
J gene: TRBJ2-7
CDR3 DNA: TGTGCCAGTAGTATGATGCGGCAGGGGTCCGGTCGGTCCTACGAGCAGTACTTC
CDR3 protein: CASSMMRQGSGRSYEQYF

D gene: -
V gene: TRBV3-1/TRBV3-2
clone size: -
CDR3 length: 14
J gene: TRBJ1-2
CDR3 DNA: TGTGCCAGCACCGAGAGAGGGGGGAGCTATGGCTACACCTTC
CDR3 protein: CASTERGGSYGYTF

D gene: TRBD1
V gene: TRBV7-9
clone size: -
CDR3 length: 17
J gene: TRBJ2-2
CDR3 DNA: TGTGCCAGCAGCCTCAGAACAGGGGGTGTAAATGGCGGGGAGCTGTTTTTT
CDR3 protein: CASSLRTGGVNGGELFF

D gene: -
V gene: TRBV5-1
clone size: -
CDR3 length: 16
J gene: TRBJ1-3
CDR3 DNA: TGCGCCAGCAGCTGGACGGACACAAGCTCTGGAAACACCATATATTTT
CDR3 protein: CASSWTDTSSGNTIYF

D gene: TRBD1
V gene: TRBV7-8
clone size: -
CDR3 length: 13
J gene: TRBJ2-7
CDR3 DNA: TGTGCCAGCAGCTTGGGACAGGGAGTAGAGCAGTACTTC
CDR3 protein: CASSLGQGVEQYF

D gene: -
V gene: TRBV11-1
clone size: -
CDR3 length: 14
J gene: TRBJ2-5
CDR3 DNA: TGTGCCAGCAGCCCTAGGGCCTTGGGGGAGACCCAGTACTTC
CDR3 protein: CASSPRALGETQYF

D gene: -
V gene: TRBV19
clone size: many
CDR3 length: 14
J gene: TRBJ1-1
CDR3 DNA: TGTGCCAGTAGTAAGGGTGGCATGAACACTGAAGCTTTCTTT
CDR3 protein: CASSKGGMNTEAFF

D gene: -
V gene: TRBV21-1
clone size: -
CDR3 length: 14
J gene: TRBJ2-5
CDR3 DNA: TGTGCCAGCACCAAATGGAGACAGCAAGAGACCCAGTACTTC
CDR3 protein: CASTKWRQQETQYF

D gene: -
V gene: TRBV5-5
clone size: -
CDR3 length: 16
J gene: TRBJ1-6
CDR3 DNA: TGTGCCAGCAGCTTGCGCACCCTAGCCCATAATTCACCCCTCCACTTT
CDR3 protein: CASSLRTLAHNSPLHF

D gene: -
V gene: TRBV29-1
clone size: few
CDR3 length: 11
J gene: TRBJ2-7
CDR3 DNA: TGCAGCGTTGCGGAAGACTACGAGCAGTACTTC
CDR3 protein: CSVAEDYEQYF

D gene: -
V gene: TRBV28
clone size: few
CDR3 length: 13
J gene: TRBJ2-1
CDR3 DNA: TGTGCCAGCAGTTTAGGGCCCTACAATGAGCAGTTCTTC
CDR3 protein: CASSLGPYNEQFF

D gene: -
V gene: TRBV18
clone size: -
CDR3 length: 14
J gene: TRBJ1-1
CDR3 DNA: TGTGCCAGCTCAAATGGGCAGGCTAGCACTGAAGCTTTCTTT
CDR3 protein: CASSNGQASTEAFF

D gene: -
V gene: TRBV27
clone size: once
CDR3 length: 15
J gene: TRBJ2-3
CDR3 DNA: TGTGCCAGCAAACTTCTCGGGAGACGCACAGATACGCAGTATTTT
CDR3 protein: CASKLLGRRTDTQYF

D gene: -
V gene: TRBV28
clone size: -
CDR3 length: 16
J gene: TRBJ2-5
CDR3 DNA: TGTGCCAGCAGTTTGTCGGGTCGCCTCGGAGGGGAGACCCAGTACTTC
CDR3 protein: CASSLSGRLGGETQYF

D gene: -
V gene: TRBV7-8
clone size: few
CDR3 length: 17
J gene: TRBJ1-5
CDR3 DNA: TGTGCCAGCAGCTCCTTGCCCGAGTGGGGAAGCAATCAGCCCCAGCATTTT
CDR3 protein: CASSSLPEWGSNQPQHF

D gene: -
V gene: TRBV19
clone size: -
CDR3 length: 13
J gene: TRBJ1-3
CDR3 DNA: TGTGCCAGTAGTATGCAAGGCGTGAACACCATATATTTT
CDR3 protein: CASSMQGVNTIYF

D gene: TRBD2
V gene: TRBV7-3
clone size: -
CDR3 length: 15
J gene: TRBJ2-5
CDR3 DNA: TGTGCCAGCAGCCCTTACGGGGGGGCGGGTGAGACCCAGTACTTC
CDR3 protein: CASSPYGGAGETQYF

D gene: -
V gene: TRBV12-3/TRBV12-4
clone size: -
CDR3 length: 13
J gene: TRBJ2-2
CDR3 DNA: TGTGCCAGCACACCCCGGGGAGCCGGGGAGCTGTTTTTT
CDR3 protein: CASTPRGAGELFF

D gene: TRBD1
V gene: TRBV6-2/TRBV6-3
clone size: -
CDR3 length: 15
J gene: TRBJ2-7
CDR3 DNA: TGTGCCAGCAGCCCACCAGGGACAGGGGCATACGAGCAGTACTTC
CDR3 protein: CASSPPGTGAYEQYF

D gene: -
V gene: TRBV5-8
clone size: -
CDR3 length: 15
J gene: TRBJ1-1
CDR3 DNA: TGTGCCAGCAGACAAACAGGGTCTGGAAACACTGAAGCTTTCTTT
CDR3 protein: CASRQTGSGNTEAFF

D gene: -
V gene: TRBV28
clone size: -
CDR3 length: 13
J gene: TRBJ1-4
CDR3 DNA: TGTGCCAGCAGTTTCGCGCCAGATGAAAAACTGTTTTTT
CDR3 protein: CASSFAPDEKLFF

D gene: -
V gene: TRBV15
clone size: -
CDR3 length: 13
J gene: TRBJ1-1
CDR3 DNA: TGTGCCACCAGCTTCTCGGGGGCCACTGAAGCTTTCTTT
CDR3 protein: CATSFSGATEAFF

D gene: -
V gene: TRBV6-5
clone size: -
CDR3 length: 13
J gene: TRBJ1-2
CDR3 DNA: TGTGCCAGCAGTCAACGGATCGGCTATGGCTACACCTTC
CDR3 protein: CASSQRIGYGYTF

D gene: -
V gene: TRBV6-1
clone size: few
CDR3 length: 16
J gene: TRBJ1-5
CDR3 DNA: TGTGCCAGCAGTGAACGTAAGGGGACCCGGGACCAGCCCCAGCATTTT
CDR3 protein: CASSERKGTRDQPQHF

D gene: -
V gene: TRBV16
clone size: few
CDR3 length: 15
J gene: TRBJ1-4
CDR3 DNA: TGTGCCAGCAGCCAATTCTCAGACATCAATGAAAAACTGTTTTTT
CDR3 protein: CASSQFSDINEKLFF

D gene: -
V gene: TRBV3-1/TRBV3-2
clone size: few
CDR3 length: 13
J gene: TRBJ2-7
CDR3 DNA: TGTGCCATCGCACAGACAGGCCTCTACGAGCAGTACTTC
CDR3 protein: CAIAQTGLYEQYF

D gene: TRBD1
V gene: TRBV7-9
clone size: -
CDR3 length: 13
J gene: TRBJ1-2
CDR3 DNA: TGTGCCAGCAGCACCGGGACAGGGGCGGGCTACACCTTC
CDR3 protein: CASSTGTGAGYTF

D gene: -
V gene: TRBV28
clone size: -
CDR3 length: 12
J gene: TRBJ2-7
CDR3 DNA: TGTGCCAGCAGTTCATTTAGCTACGAGCAGTACTTC
CDR3 protein: CASSSFSYEQYF

D gene: -
V gene: TRBV2
clone size: -
CDR3 length: 16
J gene: TRBJ1-5
CDR3 DNA: TGTGCCAGCAGTGACGGGTTGAGGGGGATGAATCAGCCCCAGCATTTT
CDR3 protein: CASSDGLRGMNQPQHF

D gene: -
V gene: TRBV10-3
clone size: -
CDR3 length: 15
J gene: TRBJ1-3
CDR3 DNA: TGTGCCATCAGCCAGACATCGGTCTCTGGAAACACCATATATTTT
CDR3 protein: CAISQTSVSGNTIYF